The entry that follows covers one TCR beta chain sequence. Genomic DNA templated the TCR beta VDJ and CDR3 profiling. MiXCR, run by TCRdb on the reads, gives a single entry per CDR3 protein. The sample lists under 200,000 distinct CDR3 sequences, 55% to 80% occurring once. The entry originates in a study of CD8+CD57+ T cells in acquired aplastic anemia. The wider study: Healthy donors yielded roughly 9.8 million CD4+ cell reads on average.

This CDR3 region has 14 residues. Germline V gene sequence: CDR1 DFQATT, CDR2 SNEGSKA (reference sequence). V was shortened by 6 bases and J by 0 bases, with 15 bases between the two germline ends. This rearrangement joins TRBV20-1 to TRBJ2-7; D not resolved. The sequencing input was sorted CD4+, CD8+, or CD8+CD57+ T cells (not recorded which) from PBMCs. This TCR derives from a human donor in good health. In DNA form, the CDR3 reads TGCAGTGCCAACCCATTAGGTAGCTCCTACGAGCAGTACTTC. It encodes CSANPLGSSYEQYF.